This record covers a single TCR beta chain. What it recognizes is unknown. These data come from a study of cytomegalovirus exposure and HLA in healthy donors. PCR amplification relied on 60 Vbeta primers (plus 13 Jbeta primers). The repertoire was sequenced with immunoSEQ multiplex PCR; TCRdb's copy has only in-frame clones and lacks some. The data contain approximately 110,000 clones, more than 60% of them singletons. Looked up from germline, CDR1 is MNHEY and CDR2 is SVGAGI. The CDR3 sequence is 13 residues long. The V end lost 6 bases, the J end lost 1 base, and 8 bases lay between the germline ends. Study-wide findings and caveats: It was reported that TCR beta sequences correctly inferred the HLA-A and HLA-B alleles for most subjects. Among CMV-associated TCR beta chains, most appeared HLA-restricted in a later analysis. Rare sequences made up most TCRs, while some public TCRs were found in many donors. It was confirmed in vitro that three of the CMV-associated chains were specific for CMV antigens.

The sample was PBMCs. The rearrangement links TRBV6-5 to TRBJ2-3; tentatively, D is TRBD2 (6 bases). This clonotype was sampled from a middle-aged woman in good health and CMV-seronegative. The CDR3 DNA follows: TGTGCCAGCAGGTGGGGGGGCACAGATACGCAGTATTTT. Its translation is CASRWGGTDTQYF.